This note documents a single T cell receptor (beta chain) sequence. Its antigen is not known. This sample was taken from a study of Graves' ophthalmopathy and Graves' hyperthyroidism. Study-wide results and caveats: For predicting ophthalmopathy progression, the model had almost 71% sensitivity and under 85% specificity.

Amplification from RNA transcripts yielded the TCR beta CDR3 regions. The first-round RT-PCR employed HTBI primers together with the Qiagen OneStep RT-PCR kit. A multiplex PCR was then performed as the second round. One entry per CDR3 protein, called by TCRdb with MiXCR from the multiplex PCR reads. The table lists around 670,000 distinct CDR3 sequences, around 40% of them singletons. The clonotype originates from an adult man with Graves' ophthalmopathy. Sequenced material: peripheral blood.

CDR3 amino acids: CASKDRGLSGQPQHF. DNA of the CDR3: TGTGCCAGCAAGGACCGGGGATTAAGTGGTCAGCCCCAGCATTTT. The V and J genes are TRBV2 and TRBJ1-5; no firm D call. Trimming shortened V by 7 bases and J by 6 bases, and 19 bases separated the two germline ends. This CDR3 has 15 amino acids. Germline V lookup: CDR1 SNHLY, CDR2 FYNNEI.